This TCR beta chain was sequenced during a study of cytomegalovirus exposure and HLA in healthy donors. Amplification used 60 Vbeta primers and 13 Jbeta primers. The assay was immunoSEQ multiplex PCR, and TCRdb's table has in-frame clones only and misses some. This sample yields some 110,000 clones, of which more than 65% are seen a single time; approximately 0.9% belongs to the top ten. This TCR was recovered from a woman younger than 45 in good health and CMV-seronegative. Sequencing used PBMCs.

The CDR3 spells CASTPGLAVTDTQYF. For the CDR3, the DNA is TGCGCCAGCACCCCGGGACTAGCGGTCACAGATACGCAGTATTTT. The chain has TRBV5-1 and TRBJ2-3, with 11 bases aligning to TRBD2. The CDR3 spans 15 residues. Germline V gene sequence: CDR1 SGHRS, CDR2 YFSETQ. The J segment lost 2 bases and the V segment lost 6 bases, leaving 5 bases of the junction unmatched.